The next 7 T cell receptor beta chains were all read from a single sample in a study of cytomegalovirus exposure and HLA in healthy donors. The PCR contained 60 Vbeta and 13 Jbeta primers. Profiled with immunoSEQ multiplex PCR; TCRdb holds only in-frame clones, not every one. The sample has roughly 150,000 clones, approximately 80% seen once. Sequenced: PBMCs. The receptors were sampled from a woman aged 18-29 years in good health and CMV-seronegative.

In the case of this clone: The sample holds other DNA sequences that translate to the same CDR3. This chain uses TRBV5-1 with TRBJ1-1, with D uncertain. The length of the CDR3 is 14 residues. Germline CDR1 and CDR2: SGHRS and YFSETQ. V was pared by 4 bases and J by 0 bases, with 10 bases between. CDR3 nucleotide sequence: TGCGCCAGCAGCCTAGGAGTATTGAACACTGAAGCTTTCTTT. Protein: CASSLGVLNTEAFF. The variable domain in full, with the rest retrieved from reference TRBV5-1 and TRBJ1-1, is KAGVTQTPRYLIKTRGQQVTLSCSPISGHRSVSWYQQTPGQGLQFLFEYFSETQRNKGNFPGRFSGRQFSNSRSEMNVSTLELGDSALYLCASSLGVLNTEAFFGQGTRLTVV.

The genes are TRBV11-2 and TRBJ1-2; tentative D call: TRBD1 (5 bases). Germline assignment: CDR1 SGHAT and CDR2 FQNNGV. Trimming cost V 5 bases and J 7 bases, with 20 bases left between them. The CDR3 consists of 15 residues. CDR3 amino acids: CASSAPLGGEGGYTF. The CDR3 DNA sequence: TGTGCCAGCAGCGCACCCCTCGGGGGGGAGGGTGGCTACACCTTC.

This sequence joins TRBV5-5 and TRBJ1-5, with D possibly matching TRBD1 (5 bases). CDR3 length: 16 residues. CDR1 is SGHKS, CDR2 YYEKEE, per germline (reference sequence). Trimming left V 0 bases short and J 2 bases short, with 12 bases between. The CDR3 sequence: CASSLEPGGGNQPQHF. In DNA form, the CDR3 reads TGTGCCAGCAGCTTGGAGCCCGGAGGGGGCAATCAGCCCCAGCATTTT.

This chain joins TRBV7-9 and TRBJ1-1; D is ambiguous. Germline loops: CDR1 SEHNR, CDR2 FQNEAQ (reference sequence). This CDR3 has 16 residues. The V end lost 2 bases, the J end lost 3 bases, and 16 bases lay between the germline ends. The CDR3 DNA sequence: TGTGCCAGCAGCTTATCTGGCGGCGAACCTTACACTGAAGCTTTCTTT. Protein product: CASSLSGGEPYTEAFF.

J is TRBJ2-1 and V is TRBV15; TRBD1 matches 11 bases. This CDR3 is 16 amino acids long. The junction had 6 bases not matched to a gene; V was cut back by 8 bases and J by 0 bases. In germline, CDR1 is LNHNV, CDR2 YYDKDF (reference sequence). CDR3 sequence: CATAPGQGDSYNEQFF. CDR3 in DNA: TGTGCCACCGCGCCGGGACAGGGGGACTCCTACAATGAGCAGTTCTTC.

The chain combines TRBV6-1 with TRBJ2-3, with TRBD2 matching 10 bases. CDR1 and CDR2 from the germline V gene are MNHNS and SASEGT. The CDR3 totals 15 residues. V lost 8 bases to trimming and J lost 1 base; unmatched junction nucleotides: 6. The CDR3 reads CASARLAGGTDTQYF. DNA of the CDR3: TGTGCCAGCGCCCGACTAGCGGGCGGCACAGATACGCAGTATTTT.

The chain recombines TRBV9 with TRBJ1-3, with TRBD1 identical over 11 bases. The CDR3 runs 16 residues. Germline V CDR1 and CDR2: SGDLS, YYNGEE. The V gene end was trimmed by 3 bases and the J gene end by 0 bases; junction bases not matched to a gene: 2. CDR3 amino acids: CASSGDRGGSGNTIYF. As DNA, the CDR3 is TGTGCCAGCAGCGGGGACAGGGGGGGCTCTGGAAACACCATATATTTT.